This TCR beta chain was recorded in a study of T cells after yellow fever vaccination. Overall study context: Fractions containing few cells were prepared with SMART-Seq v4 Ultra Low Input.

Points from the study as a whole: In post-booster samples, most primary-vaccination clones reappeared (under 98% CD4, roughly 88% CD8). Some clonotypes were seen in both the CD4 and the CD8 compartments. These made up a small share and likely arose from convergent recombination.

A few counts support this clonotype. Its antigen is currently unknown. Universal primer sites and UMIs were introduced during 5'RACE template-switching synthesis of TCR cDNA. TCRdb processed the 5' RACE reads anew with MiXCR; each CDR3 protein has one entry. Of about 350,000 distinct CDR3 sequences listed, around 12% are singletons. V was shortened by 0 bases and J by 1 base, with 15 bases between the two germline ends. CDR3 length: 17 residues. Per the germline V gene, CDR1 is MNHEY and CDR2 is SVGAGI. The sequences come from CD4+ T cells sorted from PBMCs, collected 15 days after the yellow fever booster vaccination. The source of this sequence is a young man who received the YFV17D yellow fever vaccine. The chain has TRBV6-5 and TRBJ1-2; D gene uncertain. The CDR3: CASSYSLTRGINYGYTF. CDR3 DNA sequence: TGTGCCAGCAGTTACTCGCTTACCCGCGGGATTAACTATGGCTACACCTTC.